This is a list of T cell receptor beta chains from one sample in a study of CD8 T cells in ankylosing spondylitis. TCRdb ran MiXCR on the 5' RACE reads and lists one entry per CDR3 protein. The data show 150,000 to 200,000 distinct CDR3 sequences, around 18% seen once. Sample: blood, either unsorted or a sorted T cell fraction (not recorded which). The receptors originated from a male donor with ankylosing spondylitis or in good health (not recorded which). Each CDR3 is given with its conserved first and last residue. The order of the fields is clone size, J gene, D gene, V gene, CDR3 protein, CDR3 DNA. D genes are given only for firm matches. Clone sizes are given selectively: once, few, many, or a class where the clone is expanded.

size: -; J: TRBJ1-5; D: -; V: TRBV6-2/TRBV6-3; CDR3: CASSYGSIQPQHF; DNA: TGTGCCAGCAGTTACGGGTCGATTCAGCCCCAGCATTTT
size: few; J: TRBJ2-5; D: -; V: TRBV7-8; CDR3: CASSLVAARETQYF; DNA: TGTGCCAGCAGCTTAGTTGCGGCTCGGGAGACCCAGTACTTC
size: -; J: TRBJ2-7; D: TRBD2; V: TRBV23-1; CDR3: CASTPAEIAGYEQYF; DNA: TGCGCCAGCACCCCAGCGGAAATAGCGGGCTACGAGCAGTACTTC
size: many; J: TRBJ2-3; D: -; V: TRBV2; CDR3: CASSADGQETDTQYF; DNA: TGTGCCAGCAGTGCGGACGGCCAGGAGACAGATACGCAGTATTTT
size: -; J: TRBJ1-1; D: TRBD1; V: TRBV15; CDR3: CATSRDRGVTEAFF; DNA: TGTGCCACCAGCAGAGACAGGGGGGTAACTGAAGCTTTCTTT
size: -; J: TRBJ1-5; D: TRBD1; V: TRBV7-9; CDR3: CASTAWDRGGNQPQHF; DNA: TGTGCCAGCACTGCCTGGGACAGGGGAGGTAATCAGCCCCAGCATTTT
size: many; J: TRBJ2-3; D: -; V: TRBV24-1; CDR3: CATSDPGVDTDTQYF; DNA: TGTGCCACCAGTGACCCGGGAGTTGACACAGATACGCAGTATTTT
size: many; J: TRBJ2-7; D: -; V: TRBV6-1; CDR3: CASTQTGNSYEQYF; DNA: TGTGCCAGCACCCAGACCGGCAACTCCTACGAGCAGTACTTC
size: -; J: TRBJ1-2; D: -; V: TRBV20-1; CDR3: CSAGPTDNYGYTF; DNA: TGCAGTGCTGGCCCCACGGATAACTATGGCTACACCTTC
size: many; J: TRBJ2-4; D: -; V: TRBV10-3; CDR3: CATRTGTSSLAKNIQYF; DNA: TGTGCCACCCGCACCGGGACTTCTTCCCTAGCCAAAAACATTCAGTACTTC
size: many; J: TRBJ2-4; D: TRBD2; V: TRBV20-1; CDR3: CSAGLAGGPLDIQYF; DNA: TGCAGTGCTGGACTAGCGGGAGGGCCTCTTGACATTCAGTACTTC
size: many; J: TRBJ2-1; D: -; V: TRBV5-1; CDR3: CASSGGFKGEQFF; DNA: TGCGCCAGCAGCGGTGGCTTTAAGGGCGAGCAGTTCTTC
size: -; J: TRBJ2-2; D: TRBD1; V: TRBV6-6; CDR3: CASRGQANTGELFF; DNA: TGTGCCAGCAGAGGACAGGCGAACACCGGGGAGCTGTTTTTT
size: many; J: TRBJ1-1; D: -; V: TRBV3-1; CDR3: CASSPGVGDTEAFF; DNA: TGTGCCAGCAGCCCCGGGGTGGGCGACACTGAAGCTTTCTTT
size: many; J: TRBJ2-1; D: TRBD2; V: TRBV29-1; CDR3: CSVERGLAVNEQFF; DNA: TGCAGCGTTGAAAGGGGACTAGCGGTTAATGAGCAGTTCTTC
size: -; J: TRBJ1-1; D: -; V: TRBV19; CDR3: CASSMVQLSTEAFF; DNA: TGTGCCAGTAGTATGGTACAGCTTAGCACTGAAGCTTTCTTT
size: few; J: TRBJ2-5; D: -; V: TRBV7-8; CDR3: CASRPESSGQETQYF; DNA: TGTGCCAGCAGACCAGAGAGTAGCGGACAAGAGACCCAGTACTTC
size: many; J: TRBJ2-7; D: -; V: TRBV15; CDR3: CATQGGWEQYF; DNA: TGTGCCACCCAAGGGGGATGGGAGCAGTACTTC
size: -; J: TRBJ1-4; D: TRBD1; V: TRBV7-8; CDR3: CASSLELQGRNEKLFF; DNA: TGTGCCAGCAGCTTAGAGTTACAGGGGCGGAATGAAAAACTGTTTTTT